This entry describes one T cell receptor beta chain. Seattle patient enrollment occurred during active infection, with longitudinal follow-up thereafter. This specimen comes from a study of blood T cell repertoires in COVID-19. Study in general: COVID-19 samples from acute and convalescent phases originated in the United States, Italy and Spain. The analysed material was cDNA or gDNA that came from T cells, B-cell-depleted T cells, or PBMCs.

Methods used by the authors: Estimation of nucleated cell counts was performed using reference gene primer amplification. The repertoire was sequenced with immunoSEQ multiplex PCR; TCRdb's copy has only in-frame clones and lacks some. The D gene and trimming were derived from the DNA, and the V and J assignments and clone size from that table. Of roughly 84,000 clones listed, around 78% are singletons. The germline CDR1 and CDR2 sequences are SEHNR and FQNEAQ (reference sequence). Losses at the gene ends were 1 base for V and 3 bases for J; bases not matched to a gene: 6. The CDR3 covers 15 residues.

The sequence derives from a man aged 55 to 70 with COVID-19, enrolled during active disease. The chain combines TRBV7-9 with TRBJ2-7, with TRBD1 matching over 7 bases. Sequences were obtained from peripheral blood. CDR3 sequence: CASSLDGTASYEQYF. CDR3 in DNA: TGTGCCAGCAGCTTAGACGGGACAGCGAGCTACGAGCAGTACTTC. The complete variable domain, with remaining parts taken from reference TRBV7-9 and TRBJ2-7, reads DTGVSQNPRHKITKRGQNVTFRCDPISEHNRLYWYRQTLGQGPEFLTYFQNEAQLEKSRLLSDRFSAERPKGSFSTLEIQRTEQGDSAMYLCASSLDGTASYEQYFGPGTRLTVT.